This TCR beta chain was documented in a study of cytomegalovirus exposure and HLA in healthy donors. Study-level background: Roughly 80 million unique TCRs from HLA-typed donors were held in an early data release.

As to this clone: Its antigen is undetermined.

Study-wide findings and caveats: Some public TCRs appeared in many individuals, while most sequences were rare. Common viral pathogens seemed, in a later analysis, to connect with several of the most significant clusters.

The PCR contained 60 Vbeta and 13 Jbeta primers. Using immunoSEQ multiplex PCR, the repertoire was profiled, and TCRdb retains in-frame clones only, with some absent. The profile covers some 89,000 clones, with approximately 80% appearing a single time and approximately 1.9% taken by the ten largest. V shed 4 bases and J 1 base; nucleotides not matched to a gene: 17. Germline V gene lookup returns CDR1 LGHNA and CDR2 YSLEER. The CDR3 runs 20 residues. The origin of this receptor is a woman aged 30 to 39 in good health and CMV-seronegative. The chain couples TRBV4-3 to TRBJ2-2; 8 nucleotides agree with TRBD2. Sequenced sample: PBMCs. CDR3 sequence reads: CASSPSSWLSGRVNTGELFF. The CDR3, as DNA: TGCGCCAGCAGCCCGTCCAGCTGGCTAAGCGGGAGAGTGAACACCGGGGAGCTGTTTTTT.